Following are 23 T cell receptor beta chains from one sample sequenced in a study of cytomegalovirus exposure and HLA in healthy donors. The PCR employed 60 Vbeta primers together with 13 Jbeta primers. Method: immunoSEQ multiplex PCR; TCRdb's copy keeps in-frame clones and lacks some. The table shows about 160,000 clones, with around 79% occurring only once. Source material: PBMCs. The receptors were gathered from a man aged 35-49 years in good health and CMV-seronegative.

CDR3 DNA sequence: TGTGCCAGTCGGTCCAGGGACAGGGGGTCCGATGAGCAGTTCTTC. Its translation is CASRSRDRGSDEQFF. The gene calls are TRBV19 and TRBJ2-1; 11 bases match TRBD1. Looked up from germline, CDR1 is LNHDA and CDR2 is SQIVND (reference sequence). The CDR3 is made up of 15 amino acids. Trimming took 8 bases from V and 8 from J; bases not matched to a gene: 11.

V is TRBV27 and J is TRBJ2-5, with D hard to call. In germline, CDR1 is MNHEY, CDR2 SMNVEV (reference sequence). Trimming took 2 bases from V and 4 from J, leaving 11 bases between them. The CDR3 runs to 14 residues. This CDR3 reads CASSLGTNSETQYF. Here the CDR3 DNA reads TGTGCCAGCAGTTTAGGCACTAACTCAGAGACCCAGTACTTC.

V and J are TRBV27 and TRBJ2-7; 7 bases are shared with TRBD1. This CDR3 has 15 residues. Germline V gene lookup returns CDR1 MNHEY and CDR2 SMNVEV (reference sequence). V dropped 6 bases and J dropped 0; count of bases not matched to a gene: 8. CDR3 DNA sequence: TGTGCCAGCAGCGTCCGAGGGACAGCCTCCTACGAGCAGTACTTC. Translation: CASSVRGTASYEQYF.

The chain couples TRBV5-1 to TRBJ2-6; 7 bases are shared with TRBD2. The CDR3 runs to 14 residues. Germline CDR1 reads SGHRS; CDR2 reads YFSETQ. CDR3 DNA sequence: TGCGTCAATTCGGGGGGTACGGGGGCCAACGTCCTGACTTTC. Its translation: CVNSGGTGANVLTF.

This sequence joins TRBV25-1 and TRBJ1-4; no definite D call. V dropped 1 base and J dropped 8 bases, with 14 bases sitting between them. CDR3 length: 15 amino acids. CDR1 is MGHDK and CDR2 is SYGVNS in the germline V gene. CDR3 residues: CASSEFLGSPEKLFF. The CDR3 DNA is TGTGCCAGCAGTGAATTCCTAGGATCGCCCGAAAAACTGTTTTTT. The full variable domain, in which reference TRBV25-1 and TRBJ1-4 provide the parts outside the CDR3, is EADIYQTPRYLVIGTGKKITLECSQTMGHDKMYWYQQDPGMELHLIHYSYGVNSTEKGDLSSESTVSRIRTEHFPLTLESARPSHTSQYLCASSEFLGSPEKLFFGSGTQLSVL.

This clone turned up a few times. The chain employs TRBV7-2 and TRBJ2-7; 7 nucleotides align to TRBD2. Germline CDR1 reads SGHTA; CDR2 reads FQGNSA. V trimming: 1 base; J trimming: 10 bases; junction bases outside the gene matches: 13. The length of the CDR3 is 15 residues. The CDR3 region is CASSLVGGPQSAQYF. For the CDR3, the DNA is TGTGCCAGCAGCTTAGTGGGAGGGCCTCAGTCGGCCCAGTACTTC.

This clone was seen only a few times. The chain recombines TRBV19 with TRBJ2-7; 9 bases fit TRBD1. The CDR3 is 15 amino acids. V shed 5 bases, J shed 1 base, and the junction held 6 bases outside the gene matches. Germline V gene lookup returns CDR1 LNHDA and CDR2 SQIVND (reference sequence). CDR3 amino acids: CASSATGGRSYEQYF. CDR3 sequence (DNA): TGTGCCAGTAGTGCGACAGGGGGTAGGTCCTACGAGCAGTACTTC.

The V call is TRBV19, the J call TRBJ2-7, with TRBD1 identical over 8 bases. Trimming cost V 6 bases and J 3 bases; bases outside gene matches: 1. There are 12 residues in the CDR3. The V gene's germline CDR1 is LNHDA and CDR2 SQIVND (reference sequence). CDR3 sequence (DNA): TGTGCCAGTAGCGGACAGGGCTACGAGCAGTACTTC. Residues: CASSGQGYEQYF.

V gene TRBV5-1 combines with J gene TRBJ2-7; 8 bases agree with TRBD1. Unmatched junction bases numbered 13, after V lost 4 bases and J lost 1 base. CDR3 length: 17 residues. CDR1 and CDR2 from the germline V gene are SGHRS and YFSETQ. The CDR3 bases are TGCGCCAGCAGCCCCGGACAGGGCCAACGGATATCCTACGAGCAGTACTTC. It specifies CASSPGQGQRISYEQYF.

This rearrangement joins TRBV10-3 to TRBJ2-1, with 12 bases identical to TRBD2. With 0 bases clipped from V and 3 bases from J, the junction kept 9 bases outside the gene matches. The CDR3 covers 19 residues. The germline CDR1 and CDR2 sequences are ENHRY and SYGVKD. Here the CDR3 reads CAISESRTSGKYFYNEQFF. In DNA, the CDR3 is TGTGCCATCAGTGAGTCGCGGACTAGCGGGAAATACTTCTACAATGAGCAGTTCTTC.

The chain employs TRBV11-2 and TRBJ2-1, with 7 bases identical to TRBD2. Germline V gene sequence: CDR1 SGHAT, CDR2 FQNNGV. The V gene end was trimmed by 5 bases and the J gene end by 7 bases; junction bases not matched to a gene: 8. The CDR3 totals 14 residues. The CDR3 spells CASSREVDLNEQFF. The CDR3 DNA sequence: TGTGCCAGCAGCCGGGAGGTCGATTTGAATGAGCAGTTCTTC.

Of note for this clone: An end of the junction does not agree with germline; a read error may underlie this. The rearrangement links TRBV19 to TRBJ2-6; maybe TRBD1 (5 bases). This CDR3 is 15 amino acids long. CDR1 is LNHDA and CDR2 is SQIVND in the germline V gene (reference sequence). CDR3 residues: CASSWGISGANGLTF. DNA of the CDR3: TGTGCCAGTAGTTGGGGCATCTCTGGGGCCAACGGCCTGACTTTC.

Notes on this clone: The identical CDR3 is also encoded by other nucleotide sequences in the sample. The J gene is TRBJ2-3, the V gene TRBV28; 14 bases agree with TRBD2. V trimming: 4 bases; J trimming: 0 bases; junction bases outside the gene matches: 3. The CDR3 contains 17 residues. The germline V gene has CDR1 MDHEN and CDR2 SYDVKM. The CDR3 here is CASSSGLAGASTDTQYF. The CDR3, as DNA: TGTGCCAGCAGTTCGGGACTAGCGGGAGCAAGCACAGATACGCAGTATTTT.

V and J are TRBV5-6 and TRBJ2-1; no clear D. V was pared by 10 bases and J by 5 bases, with 19 bases between. The CDR3 consists of 14 residues. Germline V gene sequence: CDR1 SGHDT, CDR2 YYEEEE. CDR3 in amino acids: CASVGKGVNNEQFF. The CDR3 DNA reads TGTGCCTCGGTGGGTAAAGGAGTGAACAATGAGCAGTTCTTC. Combining the CDR3 with reference TRBV5-6 and TRBJ2-1 gives the whole variable domain DAGVTQSPTHLIKTRGQQVTLRCSPKSGHDTVSWYQQALGQGPQFIFQYYEEEERQRGNFPDRFSGHQFPNYSSELNVNALLLGDSALYLCASVGKGVNNEQFFGPGTRLTVL.

V usage is TRBV6-4 and J usage is TRBJ2-3; TRBD2 matches at 7 bases. Germline V gives CDR1 MRHNA, CDR2 SNTAGT. CDR3 size: 16 residues. V lost 3 bases to trimming and J lost 4 bases; unmatched junction nucleotides: 10. CDR3 protein: CASSDSERGGPDTQYF. The DNA for the CDR3 is TGTGCCAGCAGTGATTCGGAGCGGGGCGGCCCAGATACGCAGTATTTT.

The chain recombines TRBV7-2 with TRBJ2-7; 7 positions agree with TRBD1. CDR3 length equals 14 residues. CDR1 is SGHTA and CDR2 is FQGNSA in the germline V gene. Unmatched junction bases numbered 6, after V lost 5 bases and J lost 2 bases. CDR3 DNA: TGTGCCAGCAGCCCCGCTGGACAGGCCTACGAGCAGTACTTC. As protein: CASSPAGQAYEQYF.

On this clone: A read error may produce the germline difference seen at one junction end. The CDR3 coding sequence is TGTGCCAGCAAATCCATGGAAAACAGTCAGTACTTC. Amino acid sequence: CASKSMENSQYF. The chain combines TRBV6-5 with TRBJ2-4; D remains unclear. Germline-derived CDR1 and CDR2 are MNHEY and SVGAGI. The CDR3 has 12 amino acids.

V and J are TRBV11-2 and TRBJ2-1; TRBD1 aligns across 9 bases. This CDR3 region has 15 residues. The V and J ends lost 5 bases and 0 bases, in that order; junction bases with no gene match: 2. Germline-derived CDR1 and CDR2 are SGHAT and FQNNGV. The CDR3 here is CASSLDRGSYNEQFF. CDR3 bases: TGTGCCAGCAGCCTGGACAGGGGCTCCTACAATGAGCAGTTCTTC.

The chain recombines TRBV4-2 with TRBJ2-5, with 8 bases matching TRBD2. With 0 bases clipped from V and 3 bases from J, the junction kept 12 bases outside the gene matches. Germline V gene lookup returns CDR1 LGHNA and CDR2 YNFKEQ. The CDR3 extends over 18 amino acids. DNA for the CDR3: TGTGCCAGCAGCCAAGATCTTGATGCTAGCGGGTTAAAAGAGACCCAGTACTTC. It is translated as CASSQDLDASGLKETQYF.

V usage is TRBV6-1 and J usage is TRBJ2-1; D is possibly TRBD1 (5 bases). CDR1 MNHNS and CDR2 SASEGT come from the germline V gene. This CDR3 region has 13 residues. The V end lost 4 bases, the J end lost 7 bases, and 11 bases lay between the germline ends. CDR3 loop: CASSVGRANEQFF. DNA for the CDR3: TGTGCCAGCAGTGTAGGCAGGGCGAATGAGCAGTTCTTC.

The chain employs TRBV6-5 and TRBJ1-4, with TRBD1 identical over 8 bases. This CDR3 region has 15 residues. Germline V gene data show CDR1 as MNHEY and CDR2 as SVGAGI. V lost 6 bases, J lost 5 bases, and 8 bases stayed unmatched. CDR3 sequence reads: CASRELRDRNEKLFF. Here the CDR3 DNA reads TGTGCCAGCAGGGAACTCCGGGACAGGAATGAAAAACTGTTTTTT.

This sequence joins TRBV9 and TRBJ2-3, with TRBD2 matching over 9 bases. Trimming took 0 bases from V and 4 from J; bases not matched to a gene: 6. The CDR3 totals 16 residues. Germline CDR1 SGDLS, CDR2 YYNGEE. For the CDR3, the DNA is TGTGCCAGCAGCGTAGTTAGCGGGAGAGGGGCAGATACGCAGTATTTT. Translation: CASSVVSGRGADTQYF.

The chain combines TRBV28 with TRBJ2-1; D is unresolved. The CDR3 contains 14 residues. V gave up 8 bases and J gave up 4 bases, with 15 bases separating them. CDR1 and CDR2 (germline): MDHEN, SYDVKM. CDR3 sequence reads: CASAPFWPYNEQFF. CDR3 DNA: TGTGCCAGCGCCCCCTTCTGGCCTTACAATGAGCAGTTCTTC.